This T cell receptor beta chain stems from a study of blood T cell repertoires in COVID-19. Germline lookup yields CDR1 SNHLY and CDR2 FYNNEI. V shed 4 bases, J shed 2 bases, and the junction held 13 bases outside the gene matches. This CDR3 region has 19 residues. The sample holds one count of this clone. TCRdb's table, derived via immunoSEQ multiplex PCR, lists solely in-frame clones and lacks some. The sample shows under 350,000 clones, roughly 85% of them seen only once. This sequence was found in a human donor in a cohort sampled during active COVID-19. The sample taken for sequencing was peripheral blood. The rearrangement links TRBV2 to TRBJ2-5; 13 nucleotides line up with TRBD2. Written as DNA, the CDR3 is TGTGCCAGCAGTGCCCCAAGGGGGACTAGCGGGGCCCTGCAAGAGACCCAGTACTTC. Its translation is CASSAPRGTSGALQETQYF.